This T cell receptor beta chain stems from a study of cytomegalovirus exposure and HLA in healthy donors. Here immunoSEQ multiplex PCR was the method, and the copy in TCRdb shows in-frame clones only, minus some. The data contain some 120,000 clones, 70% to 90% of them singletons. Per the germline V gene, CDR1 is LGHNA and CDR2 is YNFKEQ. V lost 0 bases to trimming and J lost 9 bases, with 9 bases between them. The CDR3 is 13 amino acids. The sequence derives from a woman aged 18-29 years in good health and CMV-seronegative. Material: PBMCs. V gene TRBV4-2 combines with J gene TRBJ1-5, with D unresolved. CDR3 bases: TGTGCCAGCAGCCAAGATCTAACGAGGCCCCAGCATTTT. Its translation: CASSQDLTRPQHF.